The rows below give T cell receptor beta chains drawn from one sample of a study of identical twins. TCRdb reprocessed the 5' RACE reads via MiXCR and lists one record per CDR3 protein. Among fewer than 800,000 distinct CDR3 sequences listed, roughly 7.2% were seen once. The same data also contributed to another study, on yellow fever vaccine responses in identical twins.

Sample: PBMCs. These receptors all stem from a woman aged 18-30 years in good health. Each CDR3 is given with its conserved first and last residue. D genes are given only for firm matches. A row's size may be missing; if present it is once, few, many or a size class.

size	V	D	J	DNA	CDR3
-	TRBV3-1	TRBD1	TRBJ1-1	TGTGCCAGCAGCCAAGTCCCGGGACAGGGTTGGAACACTGAAGCTTTCTTT	CASSQVPGQGWNTEAFF
-	TRBV12-3/TRBV12-4	TRBD2	TRBJ2-3	TGTGCCAGCAGTTTGTCTAGCGGGGTCCATGGTACGCAGTATTTT	CASSLSSGVHGTQYF
-	TRBV27	TRBD1	TRBJ1-1	TGTGCCAGCAGTTCCCCTCGGGACAGTTACACTGAAGCTTTCTTT	CASSSPRDSYTEAFF
many	TRBV28	TRBD2	TRBJ2-3	TGTGCCAGCAGTTCCCCGCTAGCGGGAGCCGGCTATAGCACAGATACGCAGTATTTT	CASSSPLAGAGYSTDTQYF
many	TRBV2	-	TRBJ1-5	TGTGCCAGCAGTAATTGGGTGGCAGTCAATCAGCCCCAGCATTTT	CASSNWVAVNQPQHF
few	TRBV20-1	-	TRBJ1-2	TGCAGTGCTAGAGAAACAGGGTCCGGCTACACCTTC	CSARETGSGYTF
-	TRBV6-1	-	TRBJ2-5	TGTGCCAGCAGTGAAGTTCAGACCCAGTACTTC	CASSEVQTQYF
few	TRBV20-1	-	TRBJ1-5	TGCAGTGCTAGAGACGCGGGTGAGCCCCAGCATTTT	CSARDAGEPQHF
-	TRBV18	TRBD1	TRBJ1-2	TGTGCCAGCTCACTTCTCTCGGGACAGCCTAACTATGGCTACACCTTC	CASSLLSGQPNYGYTF
few	TRBV12-3/TRBV12-4	-	TRBJ2-3	TGTGCCAGCAGTCCCTGGGACACAGATACGCAGTATTTT	CASSPWDTDTQYF
-	TRBV29-1	TRBD2	TRBJ2-3	TGCAGCTTGACTAGCGGCACAGATACGCAGTATTTT	CSLTSGTDTQYF
many	TRBV20-1	TRBD1	TRBJ1-2	TGCAGTGCTAGAGATGTACAGGGGGCCGACTATGGCTACACCTTC	CSARDVQGADYGYTF
many	TRBV2	-	TRBJ1-5	TGTGCCAGCAGTGGGTACGGTGAAAGCAATCAGCCCCAGCATTTT	CASSGYGESNQPQHF
few	TRBV27	TRBD1	TRBJ2-1	TGTGCCACCAAATCATCCGGGACAGTACATGAGCAGTTCTTC	CATKSSGTVHEQFF
few	TRBV6-5	-	TRBJ1-1	TGTGCCAGCAGTTTCAGGGGTAAAGCTTTCTTT	CASSFRGKAFF
-	TRBV12-3/TRBV12-4	-	TRBJ2-7	TGTGCCAGCAGGCTAGAAACCCACGAGCAGTACTTC	CASRLETHEQYF
few	TRBV24-1	-	TRBJ2-7	TGTGCCACCAGTGACCGGTACAGGCCGTACGAGCAGTACTTC	CATSDRYRPYEQYF
-	TRBV11-3	TRBD2	TRBJ2-3	TGTGCCTGCTGCACAATGGCGGAGCGGGGAAGCACAGATACGCAGTATTTT	CACCTMAERGSTDTQYF
-	TRBV4-2	TRBD2	TRBJ2-1	TGTGCCAGCAGCCCCACTAGCGGAGCTGTAGTGTCCTACAATGAGCAGTTCTTC	CASSPTSGAVVSYNEQFF
many	TRBV24-1	-	TRBJ1-2	TGTGCCACCAGTGGAATCAGCCGCGCGTATGGCTACACCTTC	CATSGISRAYGYTF
few	TRBV11-1	-	TRBJ1-2	TGTGCCAGCAGCTTAAGAGGATCGGAACGGGACTATGGCTACACCTTC	CASSLRGSERDYGYTF
-	TRBV2	-	TRBJ2-5	TGTGCCAGCAGCCGGGACGGTCGCCAAGGAGAGACCCAGTACTTC	CASSRDGRQGETQYF
many	TRBV5-1	TRBD1	TRBJ1-2	TGCGCCAGCAGCTTGGCGGGACAGGACTATGGCTACACCTTC	CASSLAGQDYGYTF
many	TRBV12-3/TRBV12-4	-	TRBJ1-5	TGTGCCAGCAGTTTAGCAGCAGCCGATCAGCCCCAGCATTTT	CASSLAAADQPQHF
-	TRBV6-2/TRBV6-3	-	TRBJ2-3	TGTGCCAGCAGTTTCGCCGGAGACGCAGATACGCAGTATTTT	CASSFAGDADTQYF
few	TRBV20-1	-	TRBJ2-4	TGCAGTGCTAGAGCGGAGGGATTAAGTAAAAACATTCAGTACTTC	CSARAEGLSKNIQYF
few	TRBV12-3/TRBV12-4	TRBD2	TRBJ2-2	TGTGCCAGCAGTTCTCGGACTAGCGGGAGTAGGGCCGGGGAGCTGTTTTTT	CASSSRTSGSRAGELFF
few	TRBV12-3/TRBV12-4	TRBD2	TRBJ2-1	TGTGCCAGCAGTTTAGGTGGGACTAGCGGGAGGAATGAGCAGTTCTTC	CASSLGGTSGRNEQFF
few	TRBV20-1	TRBD2	TRBJ2-1	TGCAGTGCTAGGCAAGCGGGGGGTCATGAGCAGTTCTTC	CSARQAGGHEQFF
-	TRBV29-1	-	TRBJ2-1	TGCAGCGTTGTCCGGGACACAAGCTCCTACAATGAGCAGTTCTTC	CSVVRDTSSYNEQFF